This T cell receptor (beta chain) is drawn from a study of lymphopenia after photon versus proton radiotherapy. The repertoire was sequenced with immunoSEQ multiplex PCR; TCRdb's copy has only in-frame clones and lacks some. The data contain some 170,000 clones, roughly nine tenths of them singletons. General study results and limits: Authors raise, but do not show, better survival with proton therapy. A bigger post-nadir fall in TCR diversity correlated inversely with survival time in deceased patients. Oligoclonal CD8+ Temra expansion after nadir drove photon patients' diversity drop. Relative stability marked proton patients; photon patients lost diversity and naive cells.

On this clone: Its target is not known.

This CDR3 contains 14 residues. After removal of 7 bases from V and 0 bases from J, the junction contained 6 bases not matched to a gene. Germline CDR1 is GTSNPN and CDR2 is SVGIG (reference sequence). This specimen was peripheral blood, taken from a patient treated with photon-based radiotherapy. The J gene is TRBJ1-1, the V gene TRBV30, with TRBD1 matching over 9 bases. The TCR originated in a man aged 45-65 years with gastric cancer. CDR3 sequence reads: CASRTGVMNTEAFF. The CDR3 nucleotides are TGTGCCTCCCGGACAGGGGTAATGAACACTGAAGCTTTCTTT.